This is a list of T cell receptor beta chains from one sample in a study of cytomegalovirus exposure and HLA in healthy donors. Profiling relied on immunoSEQ multiplex PCR, and the TCRdb table lists in-frame clones only, not all of them. The sample yields 250,000 or so clones, about nine tenths seen once. Specimen: PBMCs. The receptors were sampled from a girl aged 2 to 10 in good health and CMV-seronegative. Each CDR3 is given with its conserved first and last residue. D genes are given only for firm matches. A row's size may be missing; if present it is once, few, many or a size class.

D gene: NA; clone size: few; V gene: TRBV2; J gene: TRBJ2-3; CDR3 DNA: TGTGCCAGCAGGGGGGACTCAAACGTTATTAGCACAGATACGCAGTATTTT; CDR3 protein: CASRGDSNVISTDTQYF
D gene: TRBD2; clone size: NA; V gene: TRBV5-1; J gene: TRBJ2-2; CDR3 DNA: TGCGCCAGCAAAAGGTTTGGAGCGGGACCCCCGAACACCGGGGAGCTGTTTTTT; CDR3 protein: CASKRFGAGPPNTGELFF
D gene: NA; clone size: NA; V gene: TRBV11-1; J gene: TRBJ1-5; CDR3 DNA: TGTGCCAGCAGCTTTGCCCCCGGGCAGCCCCAGCATTTT; CDR3 protein: CASSFAPGQPQHF
D gene: TRBD1; clone size: NA; V gene: TRBV29-1; J gene: TRBJ1-6; CDR3 DNA: TGCAGCGTCTCCGAAGGGGGCGCTTCTTCACCCCTCCACTTT; CDR3 protein: CSVSEGGASSPLHF
D gene: TRBD1; clone size: NA; V gene: TRBV19; J gene: TRBJ1-1; CDR3 DNA: TGTGCCAGTAGTAATCCGACAGGGGGGACTGAAGCTTTCTTT; CDR3 protein: CASSNPTGGTEAFF
D gene: TRBD2; clone size: NA; V gene: TRBV23-1; J gene: TRBJ2-7; CDR3 DNA: TGCGCCAGCCAGACTAGCGGGGGGTCCTACGAGCAGTACTTC; CDR3 protein: CASQTSGGSYEQYF
D gene: NA; clone size: NA; V gene: TRBV4-1; J gene: TRBJ1-2; CDR3 DNA: TGCGCCAGCAGCCAAGATCCGAGCTCGCGGGGCTACACCTTC; CDR3 protein: CASSQDPSSRGYTF
D gene: NA; clone size: NA; V gene: TRBV30; J gene: TRBJ1-1; CDR3 DNA: TGTGCCTGGACCGGACTGGGCGGCGCTGAAGCTTTCTTT; CDR3 protein: CAWTGLGGAEAFF
D gene: NA; clone size: NA; V gene: TRBV6-6; J gene: TRBJ2-7; CDR3 DNA: TGTGCCAGCAGTTCCTCCGGGACAAAGGGCTACGAGCAGTACTTC; CDR3 protein: CASSSSGTKGYEQYF
D gene: NA; clone size: NA; V gene: TRBV30; J gene: TRBJ2-1; CDR3 DNA: TGTGCCTGGACCCAAAGCGGTCTTAGCTCCTACAATGAGCAGTTCTTC; CDR3 protein: CAWTQSGLSSYNEQFF
D gene: TRBD1; clone size: once; V gene: TRBV9; J gene: TRBJ2-5; CDR3 DNA: TGTGCCAGCAGCCCATGGACAGGGTGGAGGGGAGAGACCCAGTACTTC; CDR3 protein: CASSPWTGWRGETQYF
D gene: NA; clone size: NA; V gene: TRBV10-3; J gene: TRBJ2-1; CDR3 DNA: TGTGCCATCAGAGGATATCCCGTCGGGGGCAATGAGCAGTTCTTC; CDR3 protein: CAIRGYPVGGNEQFF
D gene: NA; clone size: NA; V gene: TRBV28; J gene: TRBJ2-3; CDR3 DNA: TGTGCCAGCAGTTTACCGGGGGGCCTAACCTCAGATACGCAGTATTTT; CDR3 protein: CASSLPGGLTSDTQYF
D gene: TRBD1; clone size: NA; V gene: TRBV11-2; J gene: TRBJ2-1; CDR3 DNA: TGTGCCAGCAGAGCTACAGGGGTGCCCTACAATGAGCAGTTCTTC; CDR3 protein: CASRATGVPYNEQFF
D gene: TRBD2; clone size: NA; V gene: TRBV19; J gene: TRBJ2-5; CDR3 DNA: TGTGCCAGTAGTATTGGGGCGGGGGGCCAAGAGACCCAGTACTTC; CDR3 protein: CASSIGAGGQETQYF
D gene: TRBD1; clone size: NA; V gene: TRBV9; J gene: TRBJ2-7; CDR3 DNA: TGTGCCAGCAGCGGACAGGGATACGAGCAGTACTTC; CDR3 protein: CASSGQGYEQYF
D gene: NA; clone size: once; V gene: TRBV7-2; J gene: TRBJ1-4; CDR3 DNA: TGTGCCAGCAGCTTAGGGGTCCTAGGAAGTGAAAAACTGTTTTTT; CDR3 protein: CASSLGVLGSEKLFF
D gene: TRBD2; clone size: NA; V gene: TRBV5-6; J gene: TRBJ2-5; CDR3 DNA: TGTGCCAGCAGCTCGCCCACTAGCGGTAAAGAGACCCAGTACTTC; CDR3 protein: CASSSPTSGKETQYF
D gene: NA; clone size: NA; V gene: TRBV5-6; J gene: TRBJ1-2; CDR3 DNA: TGTGCCAGCAGCCAAAATTATGGCTACACCTTC; CDR3 protein: CASSQNYGYTF
D gene: TRBD1; clone size: NA; V gene: TRBV18; J gene: TRBJ2-5; CDR3 DNA: TGTGCCAGCTCACTCTCCGCGACAGGGCCAGAGACCCAGTACTTC; CDR3 protein: CASSLSATGPETQYF
D gene: NA; clone size: once; V gene: TRBV21-1; J gene: TRBJ2-5; CDR3 DNA: TGTGCCAGCAGCAAAAGCTGTCGTCGACAGCAACCAAAAGAGACCCAGTACTTC; CDR3 protein: CASSKSCRRQQPKETQYF
D gene: TRBD1; clone size: NA; V gene: TRBV5-1; J gene: TRBJ2-7; CDR3 DNA: TGCGCCAGCAGCCGCGGGACAGGGGGCTACGAGCAGTACTTC; CDR3 protein: CASSRGTGGYEQYF
D gene: NA; clone size: NA; V gene: TRBV27; J gene: TRBJ2-1; CDR3 DNA: TGTGCCAGCACTCCTCCCGGCCGTGGAGCCCTCACCTACAATGAGCAGTTCTTC; CDR3 protein: CASTPPGRGALTYNEQFF
D gene: TRBD1; clone size: NA; V gene: TRBV18; J gene: TRBJ1-1; CDR3 DNA: TGTGCCAGCTCTCATAAGGGGGCAGGGGCTGAAGCTTTCTTT; CDR3 protein: CASSHKGAGAEAFF
D gene: NA; clone size: NA; V gene: TRBV19; J gene: TRBJ2-7; CDR3 DNA: TGTGCCAGTAGTAGTCTCGACGAGCAGTACTTC; CDR3 protein: CASSSLDEQYF
D gene: NA; clone size: few; V gene: TRBV5-4; J gene: TRBJ1-1; CDR3 DNA: TGTGCCAGCAGCTTGGCGCGGGAAATGAACACTGAAGCTTTCTTT; CDR3 protein: CASSLAREMNTEAFF
D gene: TRBD1; clone size: NA; V gene: TRBV5-4; J gene: TRBJ2-1; CDR3 DNA: TGTGCCAGCAGGCTGACAGGGGCCAATGAGCAGTTCTTC; CDR3 protein: CASRLTGANEQFF
D gene: TRBD1; clone size: NA; V gene: TRBV7-9; J gene: TRBJ2-7; CDR3 DNA: TGTGCCAGCAGCTTAGACAGGGGTAACGAGCAGTACTTC; CDR3 protein: CASSLDRGNEQYF
D gene: TRBD1; clone size: NA; V gene: TRBV29-1; J gene: TRBJ2-7; CDR3 DNA: TGCAGCGTCTCCGGGACAGGGGCCTACGAGCAGTACTTC; CDR3 protein: CSVSGTGAYEQYF
D gene: NA; clone size: few; V gene: TRBV14; J gene: TRBJ2-2; CDR3 DNA: TGTGCCAGCAGCCAAGTCCAGGGGAACACCGGGGAGCTGTTTTTT; CDR3 protein: CASSQVQGNTGELFF
D gene: TRBD1; clone size: NA; V gene: TRBV13; J gene: TRBJ1-6; CDR3 DNA: TGTGCCAGCAGCCCGACAGGGCCCTTATCACCCCTCCACTTT; CDR3 protein: CASSPTGPLSPLHF
D gene: TRBD1; clone size: NA; V gene: TRBV27; J gene: TRBJ1-2; CDR3 DNA: TGTGCCAGCGTAGCGCCGGGACAGGGGAGGGGTGGCTACACCTTC; CDR3 protein: CASVAPGQGRGGYTF
D gene: NA; clone size: few; V gene: TRBV6-4; J gene: TRBJ2-3; CDR3 DNA: TGTGCCAGCAGTAGCGGGAGCACAGATACGCAGTATTTT; CDR3 protein: CASSSGSTDTQYF
D gene: NA; clone size: NA; V gene: TRBV15; J gene: TRBJ2-1; CDR3 DNA: TGTGCCACCAGCAGAGCCTCAAGCGGTCAGTTCTTC; CDR3 protein: CATSRASSGQFF
D gene: TRBD1; clone size: NA; V gene: TRBV4-2; J gene: TRBJ2-1; CDR3 DNA: TGTGCCAGCAGCCAAGGACAGGGCCTAAACTACAATGAGCAGTTCTTC; CDR3 protein: CASSQGQGLNYNEQFF
D gene: NA; clone size: NA; V gene: TRBV12-5; J gene: TRBJ2-3; CDR3 DNA: TGTGCTAGTGGTTTGGGCGGGGCGGGTGGTACGCAGTATTTT; CDR3 protein: CASGLGGAGGTQYF
D gene: NA; clone size: NA; V gene: TRBV10-3; J gene: TRBJ1-4; CDR3 DNA: TGTGCCATCAGTGAGACAGATGAAAAACTGTTTTTT; CDR3 protein: CAISETDEKLFF
D gene: TRBD1; clone size: NA; V gene: TRBV6-6; J gene: TRBJ2-7; CDR3 DNA: TGTGCCAGCATCCCGTCTGGGACAGCCTACGAGCAGTACTTC; CDR3 protein: CASIPSGTAYEQYF
D gene: NA; clone size: NA; V gene: TRBV7-2; J gene: TRBJ2-1; CDR3 DNA: TGTGCCAGCAGCTTAGAGCGGAGCTCCTACAATGAGCAGTTCTTC; CDR3 protein: CASSLERSSYNEQFF
D gene: NA; clone size: NA; V gene: TRBV15; J gene: TRBJ2-5; CDR3 DNA: TGTGCCACCAAGCAGAGCAGGGCTTCTTGGACCCAGTACTTC; CDR3 protein: CATKQSRASWTQYF
D gene: TRBD1; clone size: once; V gene: TRBV28; J gene: TRBJ2-3; CDR3 DNA: TGTGCCAGCAGTTCCTACAGGGGTACTAGCACAGATACGCAGTATTTT; CDR3 protein: CASSSYRGTSTDTQYF
D gene: NA; clone size: NA; V gene: TRBV6-5; J gene: TRBJ2-2; CDR3 DNA: TGTGCCAGCAGTTTCCGGACTAACCATAACACCGGGGAGCTGTTTTTT; CDR3 protein: CASSFRTNHNTGELFF
D gene: TRBD1; clone size: NA; V gene: TRBV5-6; J gene: TRBJ1-2; CDR3 DNA: TGTGCCAGCGGGACAGGGGCGAGGGGCTACACCTTC; CDR3 protein: CASGTGARGYTF
D gene: NA; clone size: NA; V gene: TRBV7-9; J gene: TRBJ2-3; CDR3 DNA: TGTGCCAGCAGCCCACTGGTCGGGACTGCCATCACAGATACGCAGTATTTT; CDR3 protein: CASSPLVGTAITDTQYF
D gene: TRBD1; clone size: once; V gene: TRBV7-8; J gene: TRBJ2-1; CDR3 DNA: TGTGCCAGCAGTTCAGGGGGTTCCTACAATGAGCAGTTCTTC; CDR3 protein: CASSSGGSYNEQFF
D gene: NA; clone size: NA; V gene: TRBV19; J gene: TRBJ1-5; CDR3 DNA: TGTGCCAGTAGTATAGTACAGGCGTACAATCAGCCCCAGCATTTT; CDR3 protein: CASSIVQAYNQPQHF
D gene: TRBD1; clone size: NA; V gene: TRBV10-3; J gene: TRBJ2-3; CDR3 DNA: TGTGCCATCAGGATAACAGGGGGCCAAGATACGCAGTATTTT; CDR3 protein: CAIRITGGQDTQYF
D gene: TRBD1; clone size: once; V gene: TRBV5-1; J gene: TRBJ1-6; CDR3 DNA: TGCGCCAGCAGCTTGGGGGGACAGGGGAATTCACCCCTCCACTTT; CDR3 protein: CASSLGGQGNSPLHF
D gene: NA; clone size: NA; V gene: TRBV11-2; J gene: TRBJ2-1; CDR3 DNA: TGTGCCAGCAGCTCAGGGGTACTCGGCGGGCAGTTCTTC; CDR3 protein: CASSSGVLGGQFF
D gene: TRBD1; clone size: NA; V gene: TRBV7-9; J gene: TRBJ1-4; CDR3 DNA: TGTGCCAGCAGCTTACGCCAGGGGGCCGATGAAAAACTGTTTTTT; CDR3 protein: CASSLRQGADEKLFF
D gene: TRBD1; clone size: NA; V gene: TRBV9; J gene: TRBJ1-1; CDR3 DNA: TGTGCCAGCAGCGTAGGGGACAGGGGGTTGAGTGAAGCTTTCTTT; CDR3 protein: CASSVGDRGLSEAFF
D gene: NA; clone size: NA; V gene: TRBV10-2; J gene: TRBJ1-1; CDR3 DNA: TGCGCCAGCAGTGAATACAGCCAGGGCCCTGAAGCTTTCTTT; CDR3 protein: CASSEYSQGPEAFF
D gene: TRBD2; clone size: NA; V gene: TRBV6-1; J gene: TRBJ2-7; CDR3 DNA: TGTGCCAGCAGTGCGACGGGGGGCTACGAGCAGTACTTC; CDR3 protein: CASSATGGYEQYF
D gene: TRBD1; clone size: NA; V gene: TRBV30; J gene: TRBJ2-7; CDR3 DNA: TGTGCCTGGAGTCCGACAGGGGGCGCACTTACCTACGAGCAGTACTTC; CDR3 protein: CAWSPTGGALTYEQYF
D gene: TRBD2; clone size: NA; V gene: TRBV27; J gene: TRBJ2-1; CDR3 DNA: TGTGCCAGCAGTTTATTAGGGGTGGCGGGAGAGCCTTACAATGAGCAGTTCTTC; CDR3 protein: CASSLLGVAGEPYNEQFF
D gene: TRBD2; clone size: NA; V gene: TRBV5-4; J gene: TRBJ2-4; CDR3 DNA: TGTGCCAGCAGCTTGGGACTAGCGGGTGCGTCTTTAGCCAAAAACATTCAGTACTTC; CDR3 protein: CASSLGLAGASLAKNIQYF
D gene: NA; clone size: NA; V gene: TRBV27; J gene: TRBJ1-5; CDR3 DNA: TGTGCCAGCAGTCTCCTCCCGGGCAATCAGCCCCAGCATTTT; CDR3 protein: CASSLLPGNQPQHF
D gene: TRBD1; clone size: NA; V gene: TRBV5-1; J gene: TRBJ2-1; CDR3 DNA: TGCGCCAGCAGCCCTAGGGGGCAGAACAATGAGCAGTTCTTC; CDR3 protein: CASSPRGQNNEQFF
D gene: TRBD1; clone size: NA; V gene: TRBV6-1; J gene: TRBJ1-5; CDR3 DNA: TGTGCCAGCAGGGACAGGTACAATCAGCCCCAGCATTTT; CDR3 protein: CASRDRYNQPQHF